These T cell receptor beta chains were read from a single sample in a study of shared clonotypes between healthy human individuals. Only in-frame clones appear in the TCRdb table, and some are missing; sequencing was by immunoSEQ multiplex PCR. The sample yields over a million clones, roughly 96% seen once. The source material was naive CD4+ T cells sorted from blood. These receptors originate from a man aged 25 to 40 in good health. Both conserved end residues are part of each CDR3. A D gene is named only where the DNA matches it firmly. Part of the rows lack a size; the others show once, few, many or a class for expanded clones.

clone_size,v_call,d_call,j_call,cdr3_aa,cdr3_nt
-,TRBV6-5,TRBD1,TRBJ1-1,CASSYSLYRGFTEAFF,TGTGCCAGCAGTTACTCCCTTTACAGGGGGTTCACTGAAGCTTTCTTT
-,TRBV18,TRBD2,TRBJ2-3,CASSQTSGVSTDTQYF,TGTGCCAGCTCACAGACTAGCGGGGTGAGCACAGATACGCAGTATTTT
-,TRBV19,-,TRBJ2-3,CASSILSSTDTQYF,TGTGCCAGTAGTATTCTATCCTCCACAGATACGCAGTATTTT
once,TRBV18,TRBD1,TRBJ2-3,CASSPPDRGRTDTQYF,TGTGCCAGCTCACCCCCTGACAGGGGGCGAACAGATACGCAGTATTTT
-,TRBV27,TRBD1,TRBJ2-2,CASSFTGVPGELFF,TGTGCCAGCAGTTTTACAGGGGTGCCCGGGGAGCTGTTTTTT
-,TRBV2,-,TRBJ2-7,CASSESKAGPKKQYF,TGTGCCAGCAGTGAATCGAAGGCGGGACCAAAGAAGCAGTACTTC
-,TRBV9,TRBD1,TRBJ2-1,CASSVERQGAVNEQFF,TGTGCCAGCAGCGTCGAAAGGCAGGGGGCCGTCAATGAGCAGTTCTTC
-,TRBV7-8,-,TRBJ1-1,CASIEDGLNTEAFF,TGTGCCAGCATCGAAGACGGCCTGAACACTGAAGCTTTCTTT
-,TRBV4-3,-,TRBJ2-7,CASSQSLPGDEQYF,TGCGCCAGCAGCCAAAGCCTTCCTGGGGACGAGCAGTACTTC
-,TRBV10-2,-,TRBJ1-1,CASKDGPNTEAFF,TGCGCCAGCAAAGACGGACCGAACACTGAAGCTTTCTTT
-,TRBV5-4,TRBD1,TRBJ2-7,CASSLGQGRKQYF,TGTGCCAGCAGCCTGGGACAGGGGAGGAAGCAGTACTTC
-,TRBV2,-,TRBJ1-5,CASSVGIGGRRSNQPQHF,TGTGCCAGCAGTGTGGGGATCGGGGGGCGTCGAAGCAATCAGCCCCAGCATTTT
once,TRBV2,-,TRBJ1-3,CASTLLSGYSGNTIYF,TGTGCCAGCACCCTCCTCTCAGGCTACTCTGGAAACACCATATATTTT
-,TRBV28,-,TRBJ2-7,CASSPQVSYEQYF,TGTGCCAGCAGTCCTCAGGTATCCTACGAGCAGTACTTC
once,TRBV7-3,TRBD1,TRBJ2-2,CASSLVWTGDAGELFF,TGTGCCAGCAGCTTAGTATGGACAGGGGACGCCGGGGAGCTGTTTTTT
-,TRBV5-5,TRBD1,TRBJ2-2,CASSLDRGLHGELFF,TGTGCCAGCAGCTTGGACAGGGGGCTGCACGGGGAGCTGTTTTTT
-,TRBV30,-,TRBJ2-7,CAWSVRSLGEQYF,TGTGCCTGGAGTGTACGGAGCCTAGGCGAGCAGTACTTC
-,TRBV19,-,TRBJ2-5,CASSIQGWQTQYF,TGTGCCAGTAGTATACAGGGTTGGCAGACCCAGTACTTC
-,TRBV9,TRBD1,TRBJ2-2,CASSEARGPNTGELFF,TGTGCCAGCAGCGAAGCCAGGGGGCCGAACACCGGGGAGCTGTTTTTT
-,TRBV6-1,-,TRBJ2-7,CASSEVVGHSYEQYF,TGTGCCAGCAGTGAAGTGGTTGGGCATTCCTACGAGCAGTACTTC
-,TRBV27,TRBD2,TRBJ2-2,CASRGLAGGELFF,TGTGCCAGCAGGGGACTAGCGGGAGGGGAGCTGTTTTTT
-,TRBV9,-,TRBJ2-2,CASSVDPGLYTGELFF,TGTGCCAGCAGCGTAGACCCGGGGTTATACACCGGGGAGCTGTTTTTT
-,TRBV21-1,-,TRBJ2-2,CASSKILVSGRAPGELFF,TGTGCCAGCAGCAAAATTTTAGTAAGCGGGAGGGCCCCCGGGGAGCTGTTTTTT
-,TRBV6-6,TRBD1,TRBJ1-4,CASRSGGREEKLFF,TGTGCCAGCAGATCAGGGGGCCGAGAGGAAAAACTGTTTTTT
-,TRBV19,-,TRBJ1-1,CASSMMWVTEAFF,TGTGCCAGTAGTATGATGTGGGTCACTGAAGCTTTCTTT
-,TRBV20-1,-,TRBJ1-2,CSARTPGGGTF,TGCAGTGCTAGGACGCCCGGCGGGGGCACCTTC
-,TRBV29-1,TRBD2,TRBJ2-1,CSVGSGRRNEQFF,TGCAGCGTTGGAAGCGGGAGGCGGAATGAGCAGTTCTTC
once,TRBV30,TRBD2,TRBJ2-2,CAWSALTGTSWFAGELFF,TGTGCCTGGAGTGCCCTGACCGGGACTAGCTGGTTCGCCGGGGAGCTGTTTTTT
-,TRBV5-1,-,TRBJ2-7,CASSKVGERYEQYF,TGCGCCAGCAGTAAGGTTGGGGAGCGCTACGAGCAGTACTTC
-,TRBV7-9,-,TRBJ1-3,CASSLALWEVSGNTIYF,TGTGCCAGCAGCTTAGCGCTTTGGGAAGTCTCTGGAAACACCATATATTTT
-,TRBV9,TRBD2,TRBJ2-1,CASSKTSGYNEQFF,TGTGCCAGCAGCAAAACTAGCGGCTACAATGAGCAGTTCTTC
-,TRBV27,-,TRBJ1-5,CASSARDQPQHF,TGTGCCAGCAGCGCGAGGGATCAGCCCCAGCATTTT
-,TRBV28,TRBD2,TRBJ2-2,CASNFGTSRAGELFF,TGTGCCAGCAACTTCGGGACTAGCAGGGCCGGGGAGCTGTTTTTT
-,TRBV30,-,TRBJ1-2,CAWISIYGYTF,TGTGCCTGGATCTCTATCTATGGCTACACCTTC
-,TRBV2,-,TRBJ2-1,CASSEDTTYNEQFF,TGTGCCAGCAGTGAGGACACCACCTACAATGAGCAGTTCTTC
once,TRBV19,TRBD1,TRBJ2-6,CASKIFGTGGSGANVLTF,TGTGCCAGTAAGATCTTTGGGACAGGGGGCTCTGGGGCCAACGTCCTGACTTTC
-,TRBV6-1,TRBD1,TRBJ2-3,CASSSLAGGLDTQYF,TGTGCCAGCAGTTCACTAGCAGGGGGCCTAGATACGCAGTATTTT
-,TRBV7-8,-,TRBJ1-2,CASSLDNSIGYTF,TGTGCCAGCAGCTTAGACAACTCCATCGGCTACACCTTC
-,TRBV9,TRBD1,TRBJ1-3,CASSVSRQGTRNTIYF,TGTGCCAGCAGCGTCTCAAGACAGGGCACTCGAAACACCATATATTTT
-,TRBV9,-,TRBJ2-1,CASSVAGTGTEQFF,TGTGCCAGCAGCGTAGCTGGCACAGGGACTGAGCAGTTCTTC
-,TRBV11-3,TRBD2,TRBJ2-2,CASSLTSGRAAMAGELFF,TGTGCCAGCAGCTTAACAAGCGGGAGGGCCGCTATGGCCGGGGAGCTGTTTTTT
-,TRBV11-2,TRBD1,TRBJ1-5,CASSLGTTGGNQPQHF,TGTGCCAGCAGCTTAGGAACAACAGGGGGCAATCAGCCCCAGCATTTT
-,TRBV30,TRBD1,TRBJ1-5,CAWSFHRGNQPQHF,TGTGCCTGGAGTTTCCACAGGGGAAATCAGCCCCAGCATTTT
-,TRBV5-1,-,TRBJ1-1,CASSLGPVGNTEAFF,TGCGCCAGCAGCTTGGGCCCAGTAGGTAACACTGAAGCTTTCTTT
-,TRBV6-1,-,TRBJ2-5,CATGHGVRETQYF,TGTGCCACCGGGCACGGGGTCAGGGAGACCCAGTACTTC
-,TRBV6-6,TRBD1,TRBJ1-2,CASSYSTGWEEF,TGTGCCAGCAGTTACTCGACAGGGTGGGAAGAATTC
once,TRBV10-3,TRBD1,TRBJ2-3,CAISGRQGVEDTQYF,TGTGCCATCAGTGGGAGACAGGGGGTGGAGGATACGCAGTATTTT
-,TRBV6-5,-,TRBJ1-2,CASSYSGFYGYTF,TGTGCCAGCAGTTACTCTGGCTTCTATGGCTACACCTTC
-,TRBV2,-,TRBJ2-5,CASGAGQETQYF,TGTGCCAGCGGTGCGGGGCAAGAGACCCAGTACTTC
-,TRBV11-3,TRBD1,TRBJ2-3,CASSLAGQGATDTQYF,TGTGCCAGCAGCTTAGCGGGGCAGGGGGCAACAGATACGCAGTATTTT
-,TRBV5-1,-,TRBJ2-7,CASSLDRGVSSYEQYF,TGCGCCAGCAGCTTGGATAGGGGCGTGAGCTCCTACGAGCAGTACTTC
-,TRBV28,-,TRBJ1-2,CASSLQIRHYGYTF,TGTGCCAGCAGTTTACAGATTAGGCATTATGGCTACACCTTC
-,TRBV9,TRBD2,TRBJ2-5,CASSVMGGRAYETQYF,TGTGCCAGCAGCGTAATGGGCGGGAGGGCCTATGAGACCCAGTACTTC
-,TRBV7-9,-,TRBJ2-2,CASSLPATNTGELFF,TGTGCCAGCAGCTTACCCGCTACTAACACCGGGGAGCTGTTTTTT
-,TRBV5-1,-,TRBJ1-5,CASSLGRDDQPQHF,TGCGCCAGCAGCTTGGGCAGGGATGATCAGCCCCAGCATTTT